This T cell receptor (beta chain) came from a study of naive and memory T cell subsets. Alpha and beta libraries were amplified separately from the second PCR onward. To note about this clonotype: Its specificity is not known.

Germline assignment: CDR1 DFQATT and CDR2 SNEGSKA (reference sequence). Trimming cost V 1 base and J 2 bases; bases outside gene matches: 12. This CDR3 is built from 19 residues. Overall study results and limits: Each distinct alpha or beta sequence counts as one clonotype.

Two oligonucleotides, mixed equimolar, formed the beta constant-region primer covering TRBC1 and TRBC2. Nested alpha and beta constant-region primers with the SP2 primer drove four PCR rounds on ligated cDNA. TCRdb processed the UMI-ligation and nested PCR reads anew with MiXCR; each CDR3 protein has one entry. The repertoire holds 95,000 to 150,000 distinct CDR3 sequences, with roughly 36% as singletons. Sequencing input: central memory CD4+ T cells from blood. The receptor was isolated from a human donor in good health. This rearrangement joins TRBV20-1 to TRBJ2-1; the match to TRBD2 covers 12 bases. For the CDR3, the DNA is TGCAGTGCTAGAGGACTAGCGGGAGTGACATATCGGACCTACAATGAGCAGTTCTTC. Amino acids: CSARGLAGVTYRTYNEQFF.